This TCR beta chain was identified in a study of T-cell reconstitution after alpha-beta-depleted transplantation in children. Study-wide points: About two months after transplant, alpha-beta T cells reportedly came from several hundred expanded graft clones. A year post-transplant, T-cell counts and diversity derived mostly from newly produced T cells.

The length of the CDR3 is 17 residues. V was clipped by 10 bases and J by 0 bases; unmatched bases: 13. Germline values: CDR1 SGHAT, CDR2 FQDESV (reference sequence). This clonotype was seen only a few times. As yet, its antigen is unknown. Unique molecular identifiers were incorporated into the prepared TCRbeta library. MiXCR, applied by TCRdb to the PCR reads, yields one record per CDR3 protein. There are 450,000 to 600,000 distinct CDR3 sequences in the sample; 10% to 15% occur only once, and around 2.2% lies in the top ten. Material: PBMCs, mostly from graft donor cells, obtained 360 days after TCRalphabeta/CD19-depleted stem cell transplant. The receptor was derived from a male patient aged 5 to 17 who had a stem cell transplant for acute myeloid leukemia, so the T cells may come from the graft donor. The V and J genes are TRBV11-1 and TRBJ2-1, with 9 bases that match TRBD2. CDR3: CAIRASGTLGSYNEQFF. CDR3 nucleotides: TGTGCCATCCGAGCTAGCGGGACGTTAGGCTCCTACAATGAGCAGTTCTTC.